This T cell receptor (beta chain) was observed in a study of cytotoxic CD8 clonotypes in ibrutinib-treated CLL. General study results and limits: Higher clonality was seen at ibrutinib response and a return toward baseline at progression. With treatment, public clonotypes, which were uncommon, either contracted or remained stable.

The repertoire was sequenced with immunoSEQ multiplex PCR; TCRdb's copy has only in-frame clones and lacks some. Altogether some 130,000 clones are present, 80% to 90% being singletons, with the ten largest covering roughly 1.9%. This clone was seen a single time. Its specificity is not known. The germline gives CDR1 MDHEN, CDR2 SYDVKM. The CDR3 contains 15 residues. V lost 7 bases and J lost 1, with 17 bases in between. The chain links TRBV28 to TRBJ2-7; D may match TRBD1 or TRBD2 (7 bases each). The TCR sequence derives from a human donor with chronic lymphocytic leukemia. This specimen was PBMCs, taken after 24 months of ibrutinib treatment. The DNA of the CDR3 is TGTGCCAGCACCTCAGGGGGGGGCGCGTCCTACGAGCAGTACTTC. It codes for CASTSGGGASYEQYF. Variable domain in full (rest from reference TRBV28 and TRBJ2-7): DVKVTQSSRYLVKRTGEKVFLECVQDMDHENMFWYRQDPGLGLRLIYFSYDVKMKEKGDIPEGYSVSREKKERFSLILESASTNQTSMYLCASTSGGGASYEQYFGPGTRLTVT.